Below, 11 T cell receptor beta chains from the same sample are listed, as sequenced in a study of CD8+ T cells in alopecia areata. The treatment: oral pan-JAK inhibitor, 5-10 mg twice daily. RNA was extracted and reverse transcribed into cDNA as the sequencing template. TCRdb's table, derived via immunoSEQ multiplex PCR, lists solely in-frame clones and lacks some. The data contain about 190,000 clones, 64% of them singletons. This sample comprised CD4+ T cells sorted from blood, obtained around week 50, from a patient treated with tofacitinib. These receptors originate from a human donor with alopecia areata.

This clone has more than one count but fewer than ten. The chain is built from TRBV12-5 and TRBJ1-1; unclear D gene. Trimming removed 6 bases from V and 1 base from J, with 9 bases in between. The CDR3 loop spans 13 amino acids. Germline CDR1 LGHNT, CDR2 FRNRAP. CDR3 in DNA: TGTGCTAGTGGGGTAGAAGAGAACACTGAAGCTTTCTTT. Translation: CASGVEENTEAFF.

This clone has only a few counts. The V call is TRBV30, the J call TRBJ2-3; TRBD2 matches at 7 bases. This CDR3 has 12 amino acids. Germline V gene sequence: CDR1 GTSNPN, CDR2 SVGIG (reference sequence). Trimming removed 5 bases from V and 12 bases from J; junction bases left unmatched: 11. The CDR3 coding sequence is TGTGCCTGGGGGAGGGCGGAGACAGTACAGTATTTT. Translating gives CAWGRAETVQYF.

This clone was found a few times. The CDR3 DNA is TGCAGCGTTTTATGGCAGTACGAGCAGTACTTC. Encoded protein: CSVLWQYEQYF. The V call is TRBV29-1, the J call TRBJ2-7; D unclear. Germline lookup yields CDR1 SQVTM and CDR2 ANQGSEA. V lost 5 bases to trimming and J lost 4 bases, with 9 bases between them. This CDR3 has 11 residues.

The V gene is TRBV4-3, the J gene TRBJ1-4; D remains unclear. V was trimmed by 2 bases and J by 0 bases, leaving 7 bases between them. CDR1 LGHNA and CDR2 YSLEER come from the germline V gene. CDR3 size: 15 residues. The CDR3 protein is CASSQQSATNEKLFF. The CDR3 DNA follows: TGCGCCAGCAGCCAACAGTCTGCAACTAATGAAAAACTGTTTTTT.

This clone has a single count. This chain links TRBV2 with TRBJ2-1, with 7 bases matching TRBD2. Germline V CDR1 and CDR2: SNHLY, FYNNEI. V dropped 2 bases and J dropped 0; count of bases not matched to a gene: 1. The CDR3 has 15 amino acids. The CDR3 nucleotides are TGTGCCAGCAGTGAAACGGGGGGCTCCTACAATGAGCAGTTCTTC. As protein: CASSETGGSYNEQFF.

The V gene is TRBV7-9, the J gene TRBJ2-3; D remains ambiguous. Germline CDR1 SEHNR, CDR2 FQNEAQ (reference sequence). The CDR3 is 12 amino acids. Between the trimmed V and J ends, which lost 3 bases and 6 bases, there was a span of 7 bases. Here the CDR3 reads CASSLDGDTQYF. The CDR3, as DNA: TGTGCCAGCAGCTTGGACGGGGATACGCAGTATTTT. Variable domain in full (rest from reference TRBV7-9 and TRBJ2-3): DTGVSQNPRHKITKRGQNVTFRCDPISEHNRLYWYRQTLGQGPEFLTYFQNEAQLEKSRLLSDRFSAERPKGSFSTLEIQRTEQGDSAMYLCASSLDGDTQYFGPGTRLTVL.

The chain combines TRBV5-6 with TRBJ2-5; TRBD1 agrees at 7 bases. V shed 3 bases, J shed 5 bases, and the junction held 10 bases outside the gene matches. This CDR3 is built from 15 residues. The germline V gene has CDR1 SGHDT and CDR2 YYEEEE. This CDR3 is CASSSPRQGRETQYF. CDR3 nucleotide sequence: TGTGCCAGCAGCTCACCCAGACAGGGTAGGGAGACCCAGTACTTC.

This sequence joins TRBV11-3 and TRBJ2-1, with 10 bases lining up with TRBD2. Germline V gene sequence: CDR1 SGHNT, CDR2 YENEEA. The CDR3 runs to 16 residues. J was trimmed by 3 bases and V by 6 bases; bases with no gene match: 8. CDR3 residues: CASRSLLAGVYNEQFF. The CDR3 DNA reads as TGTGCCAGCAGATCCTTGCTAGCGGGGGTCTACAATGAGCAGTTCTTC. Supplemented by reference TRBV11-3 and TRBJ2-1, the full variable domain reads EAGVVQSPRYKIIEKKQPVAFWCNPISGHNTLYWYLQNLGQGPELLIRYENEEAVDDSQLPKDRFSAERLKGVDSTLKIQPAELGDSAVYLCASRSLLAGVYNEQFFGPGTRLTVL.

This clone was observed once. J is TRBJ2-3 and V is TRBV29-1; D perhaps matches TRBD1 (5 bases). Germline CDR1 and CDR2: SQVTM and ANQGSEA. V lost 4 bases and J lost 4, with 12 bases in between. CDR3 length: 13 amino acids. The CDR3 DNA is TGCAGCGTTGGGGCTATCAGGGCAGATACGCAGTATTTT. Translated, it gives CSVGAIRADTQYF.

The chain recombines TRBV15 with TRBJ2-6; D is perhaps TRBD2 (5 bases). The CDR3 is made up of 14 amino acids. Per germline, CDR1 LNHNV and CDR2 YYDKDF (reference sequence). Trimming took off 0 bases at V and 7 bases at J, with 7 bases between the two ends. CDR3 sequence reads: CATSRDPGANVLTF. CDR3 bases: TGTGCCACCAGCAGAGATCCGGGAGCCAACGTCCTGACTTTC.

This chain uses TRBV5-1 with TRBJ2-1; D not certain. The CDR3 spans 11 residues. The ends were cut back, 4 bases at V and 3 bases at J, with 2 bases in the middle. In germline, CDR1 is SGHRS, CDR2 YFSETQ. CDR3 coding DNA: TGCGCCAGCAGCGACTACAATGAGCAGTTCTTC. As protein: CASSDYNEQFF.